What follows is one T cell receptor beta chain and its context. The germline CDR1 and CDR2 sequences are MNHEY and SVGEGT. The CDR3 covers 15 residues. V lost 5 bases, J lost 5 bases, and 6 bases stayed unmatched. The sample originates from a study of blood T cell repertoires in COVID-19. On the study more broadly: Sources were T cells, B-cell-depleted T cells, or PBMCs; the material itself was cDNA or gDNA.

Per the original methods: Nucleated cell counts were estimated from reference gene primer amplification. Generated by immunoSEQ multiplex PCR, the TCRdb table keeps only in-frame clones and is missing some. That table gives V, J and clone size, and the DNA gave D and trimming. The data contain 150,000 to 200,000 clones, 65% to 90% of them seen just once; the ten biggest clones take up around 5.2%. The sequence derives from a woman aged 55-75 years with acute COVID-19. This rearrangement joins TRBV6-2 or TRBV6-3 to TRBJ1-5; TRBD1 matches 10 bases. The specimen sequenced was PBMCs or T cells enriched from blood (not recorded which). CDR3 in amino acids: CASSGDRGSDQPQHF. In DNA, the CDR3 is TGTGCCAGCAGTGGGGACAGGGGTTCCGATCAGCCCCAGCATTTT.